This T cell receptor beta chain was identified during a study of OX40 agonist ivuxolimab in advanced cancers. Study findings and constraints: Dosing at 0.1 to 3.0 mg/kg was accompanied by clonal expansion of CD4+ and CD8+ blood T cells by week 6.

Measured with immunoSEQ multiplex PCR; TCRdb has only the in-frame clones, and not every one. The sample yields roughly 60,000 clones, about 89% seen once. This CDR3 contains 12 residues. Germline V gene lookup returns CDR1 MNHEY and CDR2 SMNVEV (reference sequence). V was clipped by 4 bases and J by 9 bases, with 7 bases between them. This clone turned up a few times. What it binds is not known. Sequences were derived from CD4+ or CD8+ T cells sorted from blood, sampled in a trial of the OX40 agonist ivuxolimab. This TCR came from an adult with an advanced solid tumor such as melanoma, head and neck, liver or kidney cancer. The V call is TRBV27, the J call TRBJ1-6; no definite D call. CDR3 loop: CASSSFGSPLHF. In nucleotides, the CDR3 is TGTGCCAGCAGTTCATTTGGTTCACCCCTCCACTTT.